The present TCR beta chain was sequenced within a study of blood T cell repertoires in COVID-19. The wider study: Specimens from acute and convalescent COVID-19 originated in the United States, Italy and Spain.

Produced via immunoSEQ multiplex PCR; TCRdb's table is partial and in-frame only. The sample lists about 34,000 clones, approximately 80% occurring once. V gave up 3 bases and J gave up 4 bases, with 12 bases separating them. Germline assignment: CDR1 SNHLY and CDR2 FYNNEI. The CDR3 loop spans 14 amino acids. This clone appeared once. The source is a woman aged 70 to 79 with acute or convalescent COVID-19. Sequenced sample: peripheral blood. The V call is TRBV2, the J call TRBJ1-2; tentative D call: TRBD1 (6 bases). In DNA form, the CDR3 reads TGTGCCAGCAGTGATAGGGGGAGCTTCTATGGCTACACCTTC. It specifies CASSDRGSFYGYTF.